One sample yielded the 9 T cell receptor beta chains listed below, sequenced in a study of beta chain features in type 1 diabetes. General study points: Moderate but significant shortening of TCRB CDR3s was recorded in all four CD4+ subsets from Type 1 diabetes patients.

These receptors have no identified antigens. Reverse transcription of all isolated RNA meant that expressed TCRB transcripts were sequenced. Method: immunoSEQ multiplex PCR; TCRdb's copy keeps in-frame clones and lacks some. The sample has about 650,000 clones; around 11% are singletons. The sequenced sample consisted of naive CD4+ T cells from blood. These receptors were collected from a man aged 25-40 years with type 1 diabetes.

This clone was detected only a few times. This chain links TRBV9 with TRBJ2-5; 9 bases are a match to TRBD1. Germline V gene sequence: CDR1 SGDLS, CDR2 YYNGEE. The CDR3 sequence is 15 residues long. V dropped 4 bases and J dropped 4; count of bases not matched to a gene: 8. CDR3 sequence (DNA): TGTGCCAGCAGCCCAGACAGGGGGAGAAGAGAGACCCAGTACTTC. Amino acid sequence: CASSPDRGRRETQYF. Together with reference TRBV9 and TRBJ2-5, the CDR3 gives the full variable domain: DSGVTQTPKHLITATGQRVTLRCSPRSGDLSVYWYQQSLDQGLQFLIQYYNGEERAKGNILERFSAQQFPDLHSELNLSSLELGDSALYFCASSPDRGRRETQYFGPGTRLLVL.

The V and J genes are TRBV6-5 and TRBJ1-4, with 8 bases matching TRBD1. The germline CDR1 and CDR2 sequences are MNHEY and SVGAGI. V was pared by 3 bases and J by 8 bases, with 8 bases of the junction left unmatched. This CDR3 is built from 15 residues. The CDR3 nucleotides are TGTGCCAGCAGTTATGATCCAGGGGGCTCGGAAAAACTGTTTTTT. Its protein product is CASSYDPGGSEKLFF.

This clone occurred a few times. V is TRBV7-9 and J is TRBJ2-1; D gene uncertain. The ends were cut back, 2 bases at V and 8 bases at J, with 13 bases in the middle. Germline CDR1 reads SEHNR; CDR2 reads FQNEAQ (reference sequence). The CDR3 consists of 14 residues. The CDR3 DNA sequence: TGTGCCAGCAGCTTATCTCGAGGTTTTGATGAGCAGTTCTTC. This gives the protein CASSLSRGFDEQFF.

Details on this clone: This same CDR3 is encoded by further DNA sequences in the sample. The DNA of the CDR3 is TGTGCCAGCAGCGTAGACCCAGATACGCAGTATTTT. Translated, it gives CASSVDPDTQYF. The chain carries TRBV9 and TRBJ2-3; D remains unclear. V was shortened by 0 bases and J by 4 bases, with 3 bases between the two germline ends. The CDR3 consists of 12 residues. Germline V CDR1 and CDR2: SGDLS, YYNGEE.

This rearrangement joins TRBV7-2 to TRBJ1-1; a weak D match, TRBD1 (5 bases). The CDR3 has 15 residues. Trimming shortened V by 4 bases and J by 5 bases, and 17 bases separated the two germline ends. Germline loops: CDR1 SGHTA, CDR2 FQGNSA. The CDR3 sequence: CASSYQGRQGTEAFF. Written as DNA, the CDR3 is TGTGCCAGCAGCTATCAAGGACGCCAGGGAACTGAAGCTTTCTTT. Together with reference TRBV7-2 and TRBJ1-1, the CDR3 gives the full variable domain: GAGVSQSPSNKVTEKGKDVELRCDPISGHTALYWYRQSLGQGLEFLIYFQGNSAPDKSGLPSDRFSAERTGGSVSTLTIQRTQQEDSAVYLCASSYQGRQGTEAFFGQGTRLTVV.

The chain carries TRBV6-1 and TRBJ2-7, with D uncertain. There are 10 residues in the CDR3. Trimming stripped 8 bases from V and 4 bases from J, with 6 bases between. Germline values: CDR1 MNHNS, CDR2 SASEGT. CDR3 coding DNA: TGTGCCAGCGACCGATACGAGCAGTACTTC. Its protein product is CASDRYEQYF.

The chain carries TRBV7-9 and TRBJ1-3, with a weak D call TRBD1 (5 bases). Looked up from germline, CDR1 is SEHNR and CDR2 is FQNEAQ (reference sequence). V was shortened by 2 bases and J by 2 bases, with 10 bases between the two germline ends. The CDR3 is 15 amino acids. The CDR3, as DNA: TGTGCCAGCAGCTTATCAGGGATTCCTGGAAACACCATATATTTT. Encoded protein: CASSLSGIPGNTIYF.

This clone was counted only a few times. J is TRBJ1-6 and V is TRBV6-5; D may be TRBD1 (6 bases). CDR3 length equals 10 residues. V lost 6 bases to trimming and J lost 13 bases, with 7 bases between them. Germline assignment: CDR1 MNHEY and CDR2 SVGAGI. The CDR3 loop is CASSGQPLHF. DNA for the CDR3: TGTGCCAGCAGCGGACAGCCCCTCCACTTT.

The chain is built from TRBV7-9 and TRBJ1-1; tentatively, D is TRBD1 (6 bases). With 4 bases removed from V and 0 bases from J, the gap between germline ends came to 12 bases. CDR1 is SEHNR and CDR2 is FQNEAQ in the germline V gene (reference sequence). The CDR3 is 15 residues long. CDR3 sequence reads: CASSSRTDLNTEAFF. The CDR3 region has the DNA TGTGCCAGCAGCTCCCGGACAGATTTGAACACTGAAGCTTTCTTT.